This TCR beta chain was documented in a study of CD8+ T cells in alopecia areata. Across the study: At a dose of 5 to 10 mg twice daily, oral tofacitinib was given to treated patients. Study conclusions and caveats: Scalp clonality and expanded CD8+ clones among the top 100 were significantly decreased by tofacitinib.

TCR sequencing used cDNA made by reverse transcription of extracted RNA. Data came from immunoSEQ multiplex PCR; TCRdb stores just in-frame clones and leaves some out. Of 180,000 or so clones listed, 58% were seen once; the top ten hold about 5.5%. Germline trimming cut 5 bases from V and 2 bases from J; bases unmatched to any gene: 3. Germline V CDR1 and CDR2: ENHRY, SYGVKD. The CDR3 length is 13 residues. Comments on this clone: The antigen is not known.

Described treatment: oral pan-JAK inhibitor, 5-10 mg twice daily. In alopecia areata patients, both lesional scalp punch biopsies and peripheral blood were collected. This chain connects TRBV10-3 to TRBJ2-7, with 7 bases that match TRBD2. The sample consisted of CD4+ T cells sorted from blood, taken at week 24, from a patient treated with tofacitinib. The clonotype originates from a human donor with alopecia areata. The CDR3 DNA is TGTGCCATCAGTCCTAGCGGAACCTACGAGCAGTACTTC. It translates to CAISPSGTYEQYF.